The next 19 T cell receptor beta chains were all read from a single sample in a study of blood T cell repertoires in COVID-19. Assay: immunoSEQ multiplex PCR; the TCRdb copy retains only in-frame clones and omits some. The sample comprises more than 200,000 clones, 65% to 85% of which are singletons, and 27% rests with the top ten. The specimen sequenced was peripheral blood. The receptors were sampled from a man between 40 and 49 years old with acute or convalescent COVID-19.

This clone appeared a few times. The chain is built from TRBV6-2 or TRBV6-3 and TRBJ2-7, with 7 bases fitting TRBD1. V lost 4 bases, J lost 1 base, and 4 bases stayed unmatched. This CDR3 has 14 residues. The V gene's germline CDR1 is MNHEY and CDR2 SVGEGT. CDR3 sequence reads: CASSSYRGSYEQYF. The CDR3 DNA sequence: TGTGCCAGCAGTTCTTACAGGGGATCCTACGAGCAGTACTTC.

This clone was observed once. V usage is TRBV4-1 and J usage is TRBJ2-1; TRBD2 matches at 8 bases. There are 14 residues in the CDR3. Per germline, CDR1 MGHRA and CDR2 YSYEKL. J lost 8 bases, V lost 5 bases, and 8 bases had no gene match. CDR3 in DNA: TGCGCCAGCAGCTTTAGCGGGACCGAAGATGAGCAGTTCTTC. Its translation: CASSFSGTEDEQFF.

This chain connects TRBV4-1 to TRBJ2-3; 8 bases agree with TRBD2. The CDR3 spans 17 residues. Germline CDR1 and CDR2: MGHRA and YSYEKL. With 0 bases clipped from V and 4 bases from J, the junction kept 9 bases outside the gene matches. The CDR3 region has the DNA TGCGCCAGCAGCCAAGATCGCAGCGGGAGTCCCCCAGATACGCAGTATTTT. Its protein is CASSQDRSGSPPDTQYF.

The sample holds a few counts of this clone. The V gene is TRBV3-1 (or the pseudogene TRBV3-2), the J gene TRBJ1-1; unclear D gene. V was clipped by 8 bases and J by 5 bases, with 12 bases between them. The germline gives CDR1 LGHDT, CDR2 YNNKEL (reference sequence). This CDR3 has 12 amino acids. This chain's CDR3 is CASRGGDTEAFF. The CDR3, as DNA: TGTGCCAGCCGAGGCGGGGATACTGAAGCTTTCTTT.

In this sample, this clone turned up a few times. This chain joins TRBV19 and TRBJ1-2; weak D call: TRBD1 (6 bases). There are 16 residues in the CDR3. CDR1 is LNHDA, CDR2 SQIVND, per germline (reference sequence). Trimming shortened V by 3 bases and J by 1 base, and 15 bases separated the two germline ends. Here the CDR3 DNA reads TGTGCCAGTAGTATCTGGGGGGGCGCGAGTAACTATGGCTACACCTTC. Its translation is CASSIWGGASNYGYTF.

The CDR3 DNA reads as TGTGCCAGTAGTAGCGGACAGGGGCTTCATGGCTACACCTTC. This sequence encodes CASSSGQGLHGYTF. The chain recombines TRBV19 with TRBJ1-2; 9 nucleotides agree with TRBD1. V lost 4 bases to trimming and J lost 6 bases; unmatched junction nucleotides: 6. The CDR3 contains 14 residues. Germline V gene data show CDR1 as LNHDA and CDR2 as SQIVND (reference sequence). The entire variable domain, with the rest obtained from reference TRBV19 and TRBJ1-2, is as follows: DGGITQSPKYLFRKEGQNVTLSCEQNLNHDAMYWYRQDPGQGLRLIYYSQIVNDFQKGDIAEGYSVSREKKESFPLTVTSAQKNPTAFYLCASSSGQGLHGYTFGSGTRLTVV.

The chain recombines TRBV4-1 with TRBJ1-2; 8 positions agree with TRBD1. Germline V gives CDR1 MGHRA, CDR2 YSYEKL. Trimming removed 2 bases from V and 4 bases from J; junction bases left unmatched: 3. There are 14 residues in the CDR3. CDR3 sequence reads: CASSQNTGGYGYTF. The CDR3 nucleotides read TGCGCCAGCAGCCAAAATACAGGGGGCTATGGCTACACCTTC.

Here the CDR3 reads CASSYRGALSYEQYF. Written as DNA, the CDR3 is TGTGCCAGCAGCTATCGGGGGGCCCTCTCCTACGAGCAGTACTTC. This chain joins TRBV7-2 and TRBJ2-7, with D maybe TRBD2 (7 bases). This CDR3 comprises 15 residues. Germline CDR1 is SGHTA and CDR2 is FQGNSA. V lost 4 bases and J lost 0, with 13 bases in between.

The count of this clone is one. The chain recombines TRBV7-9 with TRBJ2-1, with 9 bases aligning to TRBD2. The J segment lost 5 bases and the V segment lost 1 base, leaving 3 bases of the junction unmatched. Germline CDR1 and CDR2: SEHNR and FQNEAQ (reference sequence). The CDR3 sequence is 15 residues long. CDR3 sequence reads: CASSLVLAGNNEQFF. CDR3 nucleotide sequence: TGTGCCAGCAGCTTAGTACTAGCGGGCAACAATGAGCAGTTCTTC. The variable domain in full, completed from reference TRBV7-9 and TRBJ2-1, reads DTGVSQNPRHKITKRGQNVTFRCDPISEHNRLYWYRQTLGQGPEFLTYFQNEAQLEKSRLLSDRFSAERPKGSFSTLEIQRTEQGDSAMYLCASSLVLAGNNEQFFGPGTRLTVL.

V and J are TRBV5-1 and TRBJ1-4; TRBD1 might be the D (6 bases). Trimming removed 4 bases from V and 7 bases from J, with 17 bases in between. CDR1 and CDR2 from the germline V gene are SGHRS and YFSETQ. The CDR3 has 15 residues. The CDR3 is CASSANRVRGEKLFF. DNA for the CDR3: TGCGCCAGCAGCGCCAACAGGGTCCGGGGTGAAAAACTGTTTTTT.

This chain uses TRBV6-1 with TRBJ2-3, with a weak D call TRBD2 (5 bases). CDR1 MNHNS and CDR2 SASEGT come from the germline V gene. The CDR3 covers 15 residues. The germline V and J ends were trimmed by 3 bases and 0 bases, with 10 bases remaining between them. The CDR3: CASSDYRTSTDTQYF. The CDR3 bases are TGTGCCAGCAGTGATTATCGGACTAGCACAGATACGCAGTATTTT.

This clone appeared once. The gene calls are TRBV4-1 and TRBJ2-1, with TRBD2 matching 7 bases. The length of the CDR3 is 17 residues. Unmatched junction bases numbered 12, after V lost 0 bases and J lost 7 bases. Germline CDR1 is MGHRA and CDR2 is YSYEKL. CDR3 in amino acids: CASSQDRDYLAGNEQFF. The CDR3 DNA reads TGCGCCAGCAGCCAAGACAGGGACTATCTAGCTGGGAATGAGCAGTTCTTC.

V gene TRBV12-3 or TRBV12-4 combines with J gene TRBJ2-7; D may be TRBD2 (6 bases). The CDR3 runs 13 residues. The V gene lost 8 bases and the J gene lost 2 bases, with 13 bases spanning the gap. CDR3 in amino acids: CASRIGGTYEQYF. CDR3 coding DNA: TGTGCCAGCCGGATCGGGGGAACCTACGAGCAGTACTTC.

The CDR3: CASSLTLTSGRFSYEQYF. DNA of the CDR3: TGTGCCAGCAGCCTAACCCTGACTAGCGGGAGATTTTCCTACGAGCAGTACTTC. The chain uses TRBV3-1 (or the pseudogene TRBV3-2) and TRBJ2-7; 12 positions match TRBD2. Germline trimming cut 4 bases from V and 1 base from J; bases unmatched to any gene: 11. Germline-derived CDR1 and CDR2 are LGHDT and YNNKEL (reference sequence). This CDR3 region has 18 residues.

This clone turned up a few times. The chain couples TRBV6-5 to TRBJ1-1; D is undetermined. Germline V CDR1 and CDR2: MNHEY, SVGAGI. The ends were cut back, 8 bases at V and 0 bases at J, with 7 bases in the middle. This CDR3 is 12 amino acids long. CDR3 DNA: TGTGCCAGCCGAGGGATGAACACTGAAGCTTTCTTT. Encoded protein: CASRGMNTEAFF.

This clone showed up just once. The chain carries TRBV27 and TRBJ2-2; D might be TRBD1 (6 bases). Germline loops: CDR1 MNHEY, CDR2 SMNVEV (reference sequence). There are 14 residues in the CDR3. Trimming stripped 2 bases from V and 3 bases from J, with 7 bases between. The DNA of the CDR3 is TGTGCCAGCAGTTTAAACAGGGACACCGGGGAGCTGTTTTTT. It specifies CASSLNRDTGELFF.

V is TRBV5-4 and J is TRBJ2-5, with 10 bases fitting TRBD1. Germline loops: CDR1 SGHNT, CDR2 YYREEE (reference sequence). The CDR3 extends over 14 amino acids. V gave up 5 bases and J gave up 4 bases; unmatched junction bases: 5. The CDR3: CASRPDRGRETQYF. CDR3 DNA sequence: TGTGCCAGCAGACCCGACAGGGGGCGAGAGACCCAGTACTTC. Full variable domain (missing parts from reference TRBV5-4 and TRBJ2-5): ETGVTQSPTHLIKTRGQQVTLRCSSQSGHNTVSWYQQALGQGPQFIFQYYREEENGRGNFPPRFSGLQFPNYSSELNVNALELDDSALYLCASRPDRGRETQYFGPGTRLLVL.

This chain joins TRBV7-2 and TRBJ1-3; 8 nucleotides align to TRBD1. This CDR3 has 18 residues. The germline gives CDR1 SGHTA, CDR2 FQGNSA. With V trimmed by 1 base and J by 2 bases, 10 bases remained unmatched. DNA for the CDR3: TGTGCCAGCAGCTTAGGGCCCAGGGGGCCGGGAGCTGGAAACACCATATATTTT. Residues: CASSLGPRGPGAGNTIYF.

The chain links TRBV19 to TRBJ2-1; 8 nucleotides match TRBD1. Trimming took 5 bases from V and 6 from J; bases not matched to a gene: 9. Per the germline V gene, CDR1 is LNHDA and CDR2 is SQIVND (reference sequence). The CDR3 runs to 15 residues. CDR3 amino acids: CASSSRTGHANEQFF. For the CDR3, the DNA is TGTGCCAGTAGTTCTCGGACAGGGCACGCCAATGAGCAGTTCTTC.